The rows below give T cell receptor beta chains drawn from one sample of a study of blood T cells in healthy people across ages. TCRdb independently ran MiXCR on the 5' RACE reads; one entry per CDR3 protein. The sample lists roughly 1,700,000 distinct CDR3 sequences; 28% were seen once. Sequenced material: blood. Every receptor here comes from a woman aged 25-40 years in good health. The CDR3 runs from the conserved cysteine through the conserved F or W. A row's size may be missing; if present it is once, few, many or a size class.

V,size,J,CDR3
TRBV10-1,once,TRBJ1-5,CVSVPVDGNQPQHF
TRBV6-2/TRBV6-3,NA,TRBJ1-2,CASSYSANYGYTF
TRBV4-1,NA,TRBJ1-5,CASSPRRGGKNQPQHF
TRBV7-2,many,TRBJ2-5,CASSSLEETQYF
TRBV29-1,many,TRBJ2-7,CSVGGGTYEQYF
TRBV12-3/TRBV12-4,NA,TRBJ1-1,CASNKGGMNTEAFF
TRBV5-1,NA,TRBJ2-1,CASSLPTGTQYNEQFF
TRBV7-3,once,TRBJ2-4,CASSPDQRSYNEQYF
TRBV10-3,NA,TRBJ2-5,CAISESALGETQYF
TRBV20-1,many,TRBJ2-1,CSAPVSTSGGAYEQFF
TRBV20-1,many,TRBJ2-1,CSALENEQFF
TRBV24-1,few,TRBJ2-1,CATSDPRQGSNEQFF
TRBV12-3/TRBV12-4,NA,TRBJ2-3,CASSQWRVRPDAQYF
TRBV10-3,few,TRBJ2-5,CAISESKGRETQYF
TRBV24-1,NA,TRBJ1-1,CATRPGASPLNTEAFF
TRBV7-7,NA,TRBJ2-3,CASASGRTADMQYF